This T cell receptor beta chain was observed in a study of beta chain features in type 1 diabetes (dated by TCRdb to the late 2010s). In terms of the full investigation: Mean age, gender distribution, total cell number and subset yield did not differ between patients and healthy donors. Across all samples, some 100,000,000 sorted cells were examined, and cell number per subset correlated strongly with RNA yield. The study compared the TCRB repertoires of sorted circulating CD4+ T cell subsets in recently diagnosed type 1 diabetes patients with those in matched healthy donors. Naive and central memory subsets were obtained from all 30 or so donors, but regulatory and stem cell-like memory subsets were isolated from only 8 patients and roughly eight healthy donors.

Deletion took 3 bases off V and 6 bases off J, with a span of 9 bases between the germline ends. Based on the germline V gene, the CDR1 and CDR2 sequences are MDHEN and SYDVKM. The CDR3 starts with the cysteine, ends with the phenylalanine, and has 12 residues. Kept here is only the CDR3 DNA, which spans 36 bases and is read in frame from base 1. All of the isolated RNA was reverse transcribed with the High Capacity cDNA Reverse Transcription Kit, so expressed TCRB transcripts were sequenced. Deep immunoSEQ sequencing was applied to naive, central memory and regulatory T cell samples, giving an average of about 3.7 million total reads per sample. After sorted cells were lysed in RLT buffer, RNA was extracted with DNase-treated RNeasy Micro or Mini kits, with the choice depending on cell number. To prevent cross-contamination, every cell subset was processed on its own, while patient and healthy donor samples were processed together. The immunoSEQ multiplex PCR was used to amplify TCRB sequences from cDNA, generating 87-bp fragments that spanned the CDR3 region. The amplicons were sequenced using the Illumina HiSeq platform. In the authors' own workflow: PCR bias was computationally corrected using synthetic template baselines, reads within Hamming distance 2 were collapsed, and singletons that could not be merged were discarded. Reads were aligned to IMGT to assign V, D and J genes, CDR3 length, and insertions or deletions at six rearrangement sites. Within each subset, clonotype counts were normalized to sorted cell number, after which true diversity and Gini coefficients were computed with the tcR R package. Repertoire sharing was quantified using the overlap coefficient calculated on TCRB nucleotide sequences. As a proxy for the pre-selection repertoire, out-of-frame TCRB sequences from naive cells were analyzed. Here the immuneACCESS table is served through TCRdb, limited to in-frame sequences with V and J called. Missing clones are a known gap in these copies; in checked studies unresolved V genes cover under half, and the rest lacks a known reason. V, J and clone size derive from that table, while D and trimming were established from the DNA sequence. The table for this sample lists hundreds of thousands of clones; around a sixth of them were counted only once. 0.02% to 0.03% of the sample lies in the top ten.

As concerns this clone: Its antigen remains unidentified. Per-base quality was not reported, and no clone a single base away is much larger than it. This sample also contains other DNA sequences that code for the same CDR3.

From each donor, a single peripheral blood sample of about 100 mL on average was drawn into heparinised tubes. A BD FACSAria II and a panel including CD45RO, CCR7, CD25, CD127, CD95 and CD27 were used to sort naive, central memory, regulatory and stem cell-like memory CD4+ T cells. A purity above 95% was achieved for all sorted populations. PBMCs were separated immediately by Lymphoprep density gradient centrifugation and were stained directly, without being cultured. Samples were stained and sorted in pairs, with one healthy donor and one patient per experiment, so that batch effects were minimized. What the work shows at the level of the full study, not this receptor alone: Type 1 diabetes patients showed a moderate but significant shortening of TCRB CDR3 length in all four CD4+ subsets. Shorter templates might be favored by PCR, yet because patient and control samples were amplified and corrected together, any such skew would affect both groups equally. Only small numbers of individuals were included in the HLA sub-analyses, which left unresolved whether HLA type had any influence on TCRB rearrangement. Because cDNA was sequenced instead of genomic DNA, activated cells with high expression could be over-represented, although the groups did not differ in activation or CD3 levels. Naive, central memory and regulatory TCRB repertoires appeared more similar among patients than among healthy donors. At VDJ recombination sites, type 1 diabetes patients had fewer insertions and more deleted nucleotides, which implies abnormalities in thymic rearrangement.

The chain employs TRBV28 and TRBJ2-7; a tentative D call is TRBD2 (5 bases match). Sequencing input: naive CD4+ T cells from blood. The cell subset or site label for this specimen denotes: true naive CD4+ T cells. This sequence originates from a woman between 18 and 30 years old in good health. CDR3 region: CASSFGVSEQYF. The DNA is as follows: TGTGCCAGCAGTTTCGGGGTTTCCGAGCAGTACTTC. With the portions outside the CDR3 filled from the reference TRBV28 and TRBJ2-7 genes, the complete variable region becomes DVKVTQSSRYLVKRTGEKVFLECVQDMDHENMFWYRQDPGLGLRLIYFSYDVKMKEKGDIPEGYSVSREKKERFSLILESASTNQTSMYLCASSFGVSEQYFGPGTRLTVT.